These 10 T cell receptor beta chains were sequenced from one sample in a study of PD-1 blockade in mismatch repair-deficient tumors. Libraries were prepared by immunoSEQ multiplex PCR; TCRdb keeps only in-frame clonotypes and omits some of them. The sample lists under 75,000 clones; approximately 88% were seen once. Specimen: peripheral blood, collected 52 weeks after starting pembrolizumab. The receptors here all came from an adult with mismatch repair-deficient cancer.

In its sample, this clone was seen once. The rearrangement joins TRBV6-1 to TRBJ2-7, with TRBD1 as a possible D gene (5 bases). Germline-derived CDR1 and CDR2 are MNHNS and SASEGT. V was cut by 0 bases and J by 3 bases, with 6 bases left in between. The CDR3 sequence is 13 residues long. This CDR3 reads CASSEADSYEQYF. CDR3 in DNA: TGTGCCAGCAGTGAAGCAGACAGCTACGAGCAGTACTTC.

V is TRBV6-5 and J is TRBJ2-7, with TRBD2 matching over 12 bases. CDR1 MNHEY and CDR2 SVGAGI come from the germline V gene. The CDR3 has 15 amino acids. The V gene end was trimmed by 7 bases and the J gene end by 7 bases; junction bases not matched to a gene: 11. The CDR3 loop reads CASKKTSGSLEEQYF. As DNA, the CDR3 is TGTGCCAGCAAGAAGACTAGCGGGAGCCTGGAGGAGCAGTACTTC.

The CDR3 loop is CASSFGGYSGANVLTF. The CDR3 DNA follows: TGTGCCAGCAGCTTCGGGGGGTACTCTGGGGCCAACGTCCTGACTTTC. This chain uses TRBV7-9 with TRBJ2-6; 7 nucleotides align to TRBD2. V dropped 3 bases and J dropped 0; count of bases not matched to a gene: 2. The CDR3 is made up of 16 amino acids. Germline-derived CDR1 and CDR2 are SEHNR and FQNEAQ (reference sequence).

As concerns this clone: Other DNA sequences in this specimen translate into the identical CDR3. V is TRBV7-9 and J is TRBJ2-7; 10 nucleotides line up with TRBD2. The CDR3 length is 15 residues. CDR1 is SEHNR and CDR2 is FQNEAQ in the germline V gene (reference sequence). The ends lost 1 base at V and 3 bases at J; junction bases unmatched: 3. CDR3 DNA: TGTGCCAGCAGCTTAGGGACTAGCGGATACTACGAGCAGTACTTC. Encoded protein: CASSLGTSGYYEQYF.

This rearrangement joins TRBV29-1 to TRBJ2-3; TRBD2 aligns across 7 bases. The CDR3 has 14 amino acids. CDR1 is SQVTM and CDR2 is ANQGSEA in the germline V gene. V shed 4 bases, J shed 1 base, and the junction held 5 bases outside the gene matches. The CDR3 DNA reads TGCAGCGTTGCGGGCGGGAGAGGCACAGATACGCAGTATTTT. Protein sequence: CSVAGGRGTDTQYF.

The chain combines TRBV12-1 with TRBJ2-2; TRBD2, the table's D call, was not compared with the DNA. TRBV12-1 is recorded as a pseudogene. CDR3 length: 16 residues. This CDR3 is CASSFCLAGGLGELFF. The CDR3 bases are TGTGCCAGCAGCTTTTGCCTAGCGGGAGGGCTCGGGGAGCTGTTTTTT.

The chain joins TRBV6-6 to TRBJ2-1; maybe TRBD1 (6 bases). This CDR3 contains 14 residues. Looked up from germline, CDR1 is MNHNY and CDR2 is SVGAGI (reference sequence). The V and J ends lost 6 bases and 6 bases respectively, with 15 bases between them. This CDR3 reads CASRSIGQSNEQFF. DNA for the CDR3: TGTGCCAGCAGATCCATCGGACAGTCCAATGAGCAGTTCTTC.

The rearrangement uses TRBV5-1 and TRBJ2-5; TRBD1 matches 7 bases. This CDR3 has 15 amino acids. Germline V CDR1 and CDR2: SGHRS, YFSETQ. V gave up 2 bases and J gave up 2 bases; unmatched junction bases: 6. CDR3 sequence reads: CASSFWGTDQETQYF. DNA for the CDR3: TGCGCCAGCAGCTTCTGGGGGACAGATCAAGAGACCCAGTACTTC.

The rearrangement uses TRBV7-3 and TRBJ2-3, with unresolved D. The CDR3 has 13 amino acids. The ends were cut back, 5 bases at V and 2 bases at J, with 8 bases in the middle. Per the germline V gene, CDR1 is SGHTA and CDR2 is FQGTGA. The CDR3 here is CASSLPNTDTQYF. CDR3 DNA sequence: TGTGCCAGCAGCCTACCGAACACAGATACGCAGTATTTT.

The V call is TRBV19, the J call TRBJ1-5; the D gene is possibly TRBD1 (6 bases). This CDR3 has 20 amino acids. Germline CDR1 LNHDA, CDR2 SQIVND (reference sequence). Trimming pared 1 base from V and 2 bases from J, leaving 24 bases between. The CDR3 loop reads CASSIGWARARHRGNQPQHF. DNA for the CDR3: TGTGCCAGTAGTATAGGGTGGGCCAGGGCCCGACACAGGGGCAATCAGCCCCAGCATTTT. The variable domain in full, completed from reference TRBV19 and TRBJ1-5, reads DGGITQSPKYLFRKEGQNVTLSCEQNLNHDAMYWYRQDPGQGLRLIYYSQIVNDFQKGDIAEGYSVSREKKESFPLTVTSAQKNPTAFYLCASSIGWARARHRGNQPQHFGDGTRLSIL.